By share of the sample, the clone carrying this TCR beta chain is medium-sized. One entry per CDR3 protein results from TCRdb running MiXCR on the 5' RACE reads. The table shows tens of thousands of distinct CDR3 sequences, with 25% to 30% occurring only once. CDR3 size: 21 residues. The J segment lost 0 bases and the V segment lost 0 bases, leaving 16 bases of the junction unmatched. Germline CDR1 LGHNA, CDR2 YNFKEQ. The material sequenced was naive CD4+ T cells sorted from blood. The subset denotes: naive CD4+ T cells, CD4+CD45RA+CD25-. This receptor was taken from a female donor with breast cancer. The chain couples TRBV4-2 to TRBJ1-3; 8 bases align to TRBD1. The CDR3 spells CASSQEEIGQGRISSGNTIYF. CDR3 DNA sequence: TGTGCCAGCAGCCAAGAGGAGATCGGACAGGGTCGAATTAGCTCTGGAAACACCATATATTTT.